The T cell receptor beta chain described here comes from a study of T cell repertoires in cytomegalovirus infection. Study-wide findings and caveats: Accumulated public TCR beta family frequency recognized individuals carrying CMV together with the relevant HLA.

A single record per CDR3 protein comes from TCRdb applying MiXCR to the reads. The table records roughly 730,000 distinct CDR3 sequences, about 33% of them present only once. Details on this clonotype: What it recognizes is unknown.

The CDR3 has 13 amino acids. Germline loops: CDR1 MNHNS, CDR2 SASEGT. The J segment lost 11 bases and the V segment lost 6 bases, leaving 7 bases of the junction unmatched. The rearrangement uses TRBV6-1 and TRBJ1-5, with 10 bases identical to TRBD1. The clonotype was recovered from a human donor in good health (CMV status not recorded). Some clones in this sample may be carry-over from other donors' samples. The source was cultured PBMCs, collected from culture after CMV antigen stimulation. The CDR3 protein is CASRGQGDRAQHF. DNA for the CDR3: TGTGCCAGCAGAGGACAGGGGGATAGGGCCCAGCATTTT.